This is a list of T cell receptor beta chains from one sample in a study of blood T cell repertoires in COVID-19. Profiled with immunoSEQ multiplex PCR; TCRdb holds only in-frame clones, not every one. The sample carries 60,000 or so clones, roughly 89% recorded once. The sequencing sample was made of peripheral blood. The receptors derive from a man aged 55 to 70 with active COVID-19. Both conserved end residues are part of each CDR3. D genes are given only for firm matches.

NA	TRBV2	TRBJ2-3	CASSAGRGATDTQYF
TRBD1	TRBV6-5	TRBJ1-4	CASSHRGANEKLFF
NA	TRBV10-2	TRBJ1-5	CASSEKGGGYQPQHF
NA	TRBV4-3	TRBJ2-2	CASNMVGVTGELFF
TRBD2	TRBV27	TRBJ2-3	CASSLGIAGGDTQYF
TRBD1	TRBV7-9	TRBJ2-7	CASSGDRVQAYEQYF
TRBD1	TRBV7-9	TRBJ2-6	CASSLTGKSGANVLTF
NA	TRBV5-1	TRBJ1-1	CASSPDTRSNTEAFF
NA	TRBV4-1	TRBJ2-7	CASSQDSKYYEQYF
TRBD1	TRBV28	TRBJ1-1	CASSSPGTANTEAFF
NA	TRBV3-1/TRBV3-2	TRBJ1-4	CASSQGLLSGEKLFF
NA	TRBV29-1	TRBJ1-1	CSVVAGADRAFF
TRBD1	TRBV2	TRBJ1-1	CASSIMDRAPTEAFF
TRBD1	TRBV19	TRBJ1-5	CASSGFFSGGRGVSNQPQHF
NA	TRBV6-1	TRBJ1-6	CASSERGSPLHF
NA	TRBV6-2/TRBV6-3	TRBJ1-3	CASSYAVISGNTIYF
TRBD1	TRBV19	TRBJ1-5	CASSKLNRGGTQPQHF
NA	TRBV5-1	TRBJ2-6	CASSPRAVSGANVLTF
NA	TRBV6-5	TRBJ1-1	CASSYIQNTEAFF
NA	TRBV5-4	TRBJ1-3	CASSLEQGRSGNTIYF
TRBD2	TRBV4-1	TRBJ2-7	CASSPQALAGAYEQYF
NA	TRBV19	TRBJ1-1	CASNDRPGNPEAFF
TRBD2	TRBV7-9	TRBJ2-2	CASSQLLAGGPMELFF
NA	TRBV2	TRBJ1-1	CASQNTEAFF
NA	TRBV2	TRBJ2-2	CASSDRRVSSGELFF
NA	TRBV7-2	TRBJ2-3	CASSFGENTDTQYF
TRBD1	TRBV19	TRBJ2-1	CASSTRQGAYNEQFF
TRBD1	TRBV5-1	TRBJ1-1	CASSSRQGMTEAFF
TRBD2	TRBV3-1/TRBV3-2	TRBJ2-2	CASVLAGGPTGELFF
NA	TRBV2	TRBJ1-1	CASRTEMNTEAFF
TRBD1	TRBV12-3/TRBV12-4	TRBJ1-1	CASTQDRAEAFF
TRBD2	TRBV27	TRBJ2-5	CASSLSLPGLATQYF
TRBD2	TRBV6-5	TRBJ2-7	CASRGLAGLYEQYF
NA	TRBV5-4	TRBJ2-3	CASSLGGGTDTQYF
NA	TRBV6-6	TRBJ2-1	CASRNTHPGPLDEQFF
TRBD1	TRBV27	TRBJ2-2	CASRITGVTGELFF
TRBD1	TRBV18	TRBJ1-1	CASSPGTASYTEAFF
TRBD1	TRBV6-5	TRBJ2-7	CASNPLTGGFNEQYF
NA	TRBV27	TRBJ2-7	CASSFLASHEQYF
TRBD1	TRBV13	TRBJ2-5	CASSQTRQGDRETQYF
TRBD1	TRBV9	TRBJ1-2	CASSVSHRGMDGYTF
TRBD1	TRBV5-1	TRBJ1-2	CASSAGQGNSYTF
NA	TRBV18	TRBJ1-2	CASSEAGSQNYGYTF
TRBD1	TRBV18	TRBJ1-6	CASSHLRTGGNSPLHF
NA	TRBV3-1/TRBV3-2	TRBJ2-7	CASSQLDSYEQYF
NA	TRBV20-1	TRBJ1-2	CSAKGAEGYTF
NA	TRBV6-1	TRBJ1-5	CASSELGLRGNQPQHF